The text below deals with one T cell receptor beta chain. The antigen is not known. A much larger clone sits a single nucleotide away, making a read error possible. The entry originates in a study of human T cells and chemical hapten exposure. TCRdb re-analysed the RACE reads in MiXCR, keeping a single row per CDR3 protein. The table has some 330,000 distinct CDR3 sequences, 5% to 6.5% seen once. The sample's time point: pre-sensitization, week 0. As to treatment: therapeutic diphenylcyclopropenone sensitization with weekly scalp DPC. The V gene lost 7 bases and the J gene lost 1 base, with 10 bases spanning the gap. The CDR3 consists of 13 residues. Germline values: CDR1 SQVTM, CDR2 ANQGSEA. Points from the study as a whole: Donors had alopecia, so their immune response may differ from healthy people's.

The gene calls are TRBV29-1 and TRBJ2-2, with D perhaps TRBD1 (7 bases). The receptor was isolated from a woman aged 18 to 35 with alopecia areata. Some clones in this sample may be carry-over from other donors' samples. This specimen was whole blood, taken in connection with sensitization to the hapten diphenylcyclopropenone (DPC). CDR3 bases: TGCAGCGCGGGGGACAGGAACACCGGGGAGCTGTTTTTT. Protein sequence: CSAGDRNTGELFF.